Presented here are 28 T cell receptor beta chains from one specimen sequenced in a study of blood T cell repertoires in COVID-19. Profiling relied on immunoSEQ multiplex PCR, and the TCRdb table lists in-frame clones only, not all of them. The sample has approximately 200,000 clones; 65% to 90% are singletons. Sample: PBMCs or T cells enriched from blood (not recorded which). The receptors were gathered from a woman in her twenties or thirties who had been exposed to COVID-19.

The chain links TRBV6-1 to TRBJ2-2, with TRBD1 as a possible D gene (6 bases). The germline V gene encodes CDR1 MNHNS and CDR2 SASEGT. The germline V and J ends were trimmed by 3 bases and 2 bases, with 19 bases remaining between them. The length of the CDR3 is 18 residues. The CDR3 here is CASSDLGRGTLNTGELFF. The CDR3 nucleotides read TGTGCCAGCAGTGACCTCGGCAGGGGAACTCTTAACACCGGGGAGCTGTTTTTT.

The gene calls are TRBV5-1 and TRBJ2-4; D gene ambiguous. Trimming cost V 6 bases and J 0 bases, with 10 bases left between them. Germline-derived CDR1 and CDR2 are SGHRS and YFSETQ. The CDR3 loop spans 14 amino acids. CDR3 residues: CASKQDIAKNIQYF. The DNA of the CDR3 is TGCGCCAGCAAACAAGATATAGCCAAAAACATTCAGTACTTC.

The genes are TRBV28 and TRBJ1-1; 10 bases match TRBD1. Germline V gene data show CDR1 as MDHEN and CDR2 as SYDVKM. V shed 4 bases and J 12 bases; nucleotides not matched to a gene: 11. This CDR3 is 14 amino acids long. Written as DNA, the CDR3 is TGTGCCAGCAGTTCCTCGAGGACAGGGGGGTTTACTTTCTTT. As protein: CASSSSRTGGFTFF.

This sequence joins TRBV7-9 and TRBJ1-1; no firm D call. V was cut by 3 bases and J by 8 bases, with 10 bases left in between. There are 12 residues in the CDR3. The germline V gene encodes CDR1 SEHNR and CDR2 FQNEAQ (reference sequence). The CDR3 here is CASSFGGPEAFF. The CDR3 bases are TGTGCCAGCAGCTTCGGAGGGCCAGAAGCTTTCTTT. Variable domain in full (rest from reference TRBV7-9 and TRBJ1-1): DTGVSQNPRHKITKRGQNVTFRCDPISEHNRLYWYRQTLGQGPEFLTYFQNEAQLEKSRLLSDRFSAERPKGSFSTLEIQRTEQGDSAMYLCASSFGGPEAFFGQGTRLTVV.

This chain joins TRBV10-3 and TRBJ1-6; 9 bases are a match to TRBD1. The germline V gene encodes CDR1 ENHRY and CDR2 SYGVKD. Trimming removed 7 bases from V and 2 bases from J; junction bases left unmatched: 9. The CDR3 runs 17 residues. The chain's CDR3 is CAIKSGTGGPYNSPLHF. The CDR3 DNA is TGTGCCATCAAATCGGGTACAGGGGGCCCCTATAATTCACCCCTCCACTTT.

The chain links TRBV5-1 to TRBJ1-1; D may be TRBD1 (5 bases). The CDR3 consists of 13 residues. Germline CDR1 reads SGHRS; CDR2 reads YFSETQ. Trimming removed 5 bases at V and 2 bases at J, with 10 bases between. In DNA, the CDR3 is TGCGCCAGCAGGGTGGGGGGTAACACTGAAGCTTTCTTT. Residues: CASRVGGNTEAFF. Variable domain in full (rest from reference TRBV5-1 and TRBJ1-1): KAGVTQTPRYLIKTRGQQVTLSCSPISGHRSVSWYQQTPGQGLQFLFEYFSETQRNKGNFPGRFSGRQFSNSRSEMNVSTLELGDSALYLCASRVGGNTEAFFGQGTRLTVV.

This clone came up a few times. V gene TRBV5-1 combines with J gene TRBJ1-2, with D perhaps matching TRBD1 (6 bases). CDR3 length: 13 amino acids. The germline V gene encodes CDR1 SGHRS and CDR2 YFSETQ. V dropped 6 bases and J dropped 5 bases, with 14 bases sitting between them. Here the CDR3 reads CASMGDTTYGYTF. The DNA of the CDR3 is TGCGCCAGCATGGGGGACACCACGTATGGCTACACCTTC.

Only one count was recorded for this clone. The chain couples TRBV4-1 to TRBJ2-7; TRBD2 agrees at 10 bases. This CDR3 region has 17 residues. The germline CDR1 and CDR2 sequences are MGHRA and YSYEKL. V lost 0 bases to trimming and J lost 3 bases; unmatched junction nucleotides: 8. CDR3 amino acids: CASSQDTGTSDIYEQYF. CDR3 nucleotides: TGCGCCAGCAGCCAAGATACCGGGACTAGCGACATCTACGAGCAGTACTTC.

The genes are TRBV9 and TRBJ2-1, with TRBD2 matching 8 bases. The CDR3 runs 18 residues. V was clipped by 3 bases and J by 0 bases; unmatched bases: 11. Germline V gene sequence: CDR1 SGDLS, CDR2 YYNGEE. The chain's CDR3 is CASSAPRRGGSSYNEQFF. In nucleotides, the CDR3 is TGTGCCAGCAGCGCGCCCCGACGGGGGGGGAGCTCCTACAATGAGCAGTTCTTC.

The table lists this clone with a count of one. The chain carries TRBV7-9 and TRBJ2-7, with 12 nucleotides matching TRBD1. The CDR3 is made up of 15 amino acids. V lost 5 bases to trimming and J lost 5 bases; unmatched junction nucleotides: 7. Germline V gives CDR1 SEHNR, CDR2 FQNEAQ (reference sequence). The chain's CDR3 is CASSKGTGGLHEQYF. As DNA, the CDR3 is TGTGCCAGCAGCAAGGGGACAGGGGGCCTCCACGAGCAGTACTTC.

The rearrangement links TRBV11-2 to TRBJ2-7, with TRBD1 identical over 7 bases. The CDR3 covers 15 residues. Germline V lookup: CDR1 SGHAT, CDR2 FQNNGV. Trimming at V came to 4 bases and at J to 5 bases, leaving 11 bases not matched to a gene. The CDR3 nucleotides read TGTGCCAGCAGCTCGACAGGGTTTACTGGTCACGAGCAGTACTTC. Protein product: CASSSTGFTGHEQYF.

This sequence joins TRBV5-8 and TRBJ1-5; weak D call: TRBD1 (6 bases). The germline CDR1 and CDR2 sequences are SGHTS and YDEGEE. Between the trimmed V and J ends, which lost 4 bases and 7 bases, there was a span of 30 bases. There are 19 residues in the CDR3. In nucleotides, the CDR3 is TGTGCCAGCAGCCACCGACCCTCGACGACAGGAACGGCGCGCCAGCCCCAGCATTTT. This sequence encodes CASSHRPSTTGTARQPQHF.

The rearrangement uses TRBV24-1 and TRBJ2-3; D gene ambiguous. The CDR3 contains 13 residues. V was shortened by 3 bases and J by 5 bases, with 8 bases between the two germline ends. Germline V CDR1 and CDR2: KGHDR, SFDVKD. The CDR3 reads CATSDLRLDTQYF. CDR3 bases: TGTGCCACCAGTGATCTCCGACTAGATACGCAGTATTTT.

This clone turned up a few times. The chain uses TRBV2 and TRBJ2-3; TRBD1 aligns across 8 bases. Looked up from germline, CDR1 is SNHLY and CDR2 is FYNNEI. The CDR3 is made up of 13 amino acids. J gave up 2 bases and V 8 bases, and 3 bases lay outside the gene matches. The CDR3 spells CASWGQVTDTQYF. DNA for the CDR3: TGTGCCAGCTGGGGACAGGTCACAGATACGCAGTATTTT.

The V and J genes are TRBV6-1 and TRBJ2-3; 12 bases agree with TRBD2. With 0 bases clipped from V and 7 bases from J, the junction kept 11 bases outside the gene matches. Germline-derived CDR1 and CDR2 are MNHNS and SASEGT. This CDR3 contains 18 residues. The chain's CDR3 is CASSEAGGLAGTWNTQYF. The CDR3, as DNA: TGTGCCAGCAGTGAAGCAGGCGGACTAGCGGGGACGTGGAATACGCAGTATTTT.

The chain has TRBV3-1 (or the pseudogene TRBV3-2) and TRBJ2-1; 15 bases are a match to TRBD2. V lost 6 bases to trimming and J lost 10 bases; unmatched junction nucleotides: 7. Germline CDR1 and CDR2: LGHDT and YNNKEL (reference sequence). This CDR3 comprises 15 residues. In DNA, the CDR3 is TGTGCCAGCAGTGACGGGACTAGCGGGGGGATAGAGCAGTTCTTC. Translated, it gives CASSDGTSGGIEQFF.

The chain employs TRBV2 and TRBJ2-3; TRBD2 matches 12 bases. The CDR3 loop spans 17 amino acids. Germline V gene lookup returns CDR1 SNHLY and CDR2 FYNNEI. Germline trimming cut 6 bases from V and 0 bases from J; bases unmatched to any gene: 7. DNA for the CDR3: TGTGCCAGCAGACTAGCGGGGGGTCGTGCTAGCACAGATACGCAGTATTTT. As protein: CASRLAGGRASTDTQYF.

The chain carries TRBV5-1 and TRBJ2-3, with D maybe TRBD2 (6 bases). Trimming cost V 4 bases and J 0 bases, with 12 bases left between them. The CDR3 spans 15 residues. Germline V gene data show CDR1 as SGHRS and CDR2 as YFSETQ. The CDR3 DNA reads TGCGCCAGCAGCACTGGAGGGCCCAGCACAGATACGCAGTATTTT. Encoded protein: CASSTGGPSTDTQYF.

This rearrangement joins TRBV7-2 to TRBJ2-7; 9 positions agree with TRBD2. The CDR3 sequence is 14 residues long. Germline loops: CDR1 SGHTA, CDR2 FQGNSA. Trimming cost V 4 bases and J 2 bases; bases outside gene matches: 3. CDR3 residues: CASSYASGTYEQYF. CDR3 DNA sequence: TGTGCCAGCAGCTACGCTAGCGGGACCTACGAGCAGTACTTC.

The sample holds a few counts of this clone. The V call is TRBV11-2, the J call TRBJ1-2, with TRBD1 matching 8 bases. The CDR3 covers 15 residues. Trimming removed 1 base from V and 7 bases from J; junction bases left unmatched: 8. Germline lookup yields CDR1 SGHAT and CDR2 FQNNGV. This CDR3 is CASSLAGTGSGGYTF. The CDR3 region has the DNA TGTGCCAGCAGCTTAGCCGGGACAGGCTCGGGTGGCTACACCTTC. Complete variable domain (other parts from reference TRBV11-2 and TRBJ1-2): EAGVAQSPRYKIIEKRQSVAFWCNPISGHATLYWYQQILGQGPKLLIQFQNNGVVDDSQLPKDRFSAERLKGVDSTLKIQPAKLEDSAVYLCASSLAGTGSGGYTFGSGTRLTVV.

In nucleotides, the CDR3 is TGTGCCTGGAGAAGACAGATAGACACTGAAGCTTTCTTT. Its protein product is CAWRRQIDTEAFF. The chain combines TRBV30 with TRBJ1-1; the D gene is possibly TRBD1 (5 bases). The CDR3 is made up of 13 amino acids. The germline V gene encodes CDR1 GTSNPN and CDR2 SVGIG (reference sequence). With 3 bases removed from V and 3 bases from J, the gap between germline ends came to 11 bases.

The rearrangement links TRBV9 to TRBJ2-3; 7 nucleotides agree with TRBD1. Germline V gives CDR1 SGDLS, CDR2 YYNGEE. J was trimmed by 2 bases and V by 5 bases; bases with no gene match: 8. This CDR3 is built from 15 residues. The CDR3 DNA reads TGTGCCAGCAGAGGGGGCGCCTCCTCCACAGATACGCAGTATTTT. Amino acids: CASRGGASSTDTQYF. The full variable domain, completed using reference TRBV9 and TRBJ2-3, is DSGVTQTPKHLITATGQRVTLRCSPRSGDLSVYWYQQSLDQGLQFLIQYYNGEERAKGNILERFSAQQFPDLHSELNLSSLELGDSALYFCASRGGASSTDTQYFGPGTRLTVL.

J is TRBJ2-7 and V is TRBV30; D unclear. Germline V gene lookup returns CDR1 GTSNPN and CDR2 SVGIG (reference sequence). Trimming cost V 2 bases and J 2 bases, with 7 bases left between them. This CDR3 contains 12 residues. The CDR3 reads CAWSSFAYEQYF. In DNA, the CDR3 is TGTGCCTGGAGTTCTTTCGCCTACGAGCAGTACTTC.

The chain joins TRBV5-1 to TRBJ2-5; 16 bases fit TRBD2. V lost 4 bases, J lost 4 bases, and 10 bases stayed unmatched. Germline V gene sequence: CDR1 SGHRS, CDR2 YFSETQ. This CDR3 is 18 amino acids long. The CDR3 loop reads CASSRSGLAGGPGETQYF. CDR3 coding DNA: TGCGCCAGCAGCCGCTCGGGACTAGCGGGGGGGCCAGGAGAGACCCAGTACTTC.

The chain is built from TRBV19 and TRBJ1-2; D unresolved. Trimming took off 10 bases at V and 5 bases at J, with 20 bases between the two ends. The CDR3 extends over 14 amino acids. Looked up from germline, CDR1 is LNHDA and CDR2 is SQIVND (reference sequence). CDR3 region: CATTSQNILYGYTF. The CDR3 bases are TGTGCCACCACTTCACAGAATATCCTTTATGGCTACACCTTC.

The gene calls are TRBV14 and TRBJ1-1; D remains unclear. This CDR3 region has 14 residues. The V gene lost 4 bases and the J gene lost 1 base, with 10 bases spanning the gap. CDR1 SGHDN and CDR2 FVKESK come from the germline V gene. CDR3 DNA: TGTGCCAGCAGCCGAGCGGAGGGGAACACTGAAGCTTTCTTT. As protein: CASSRAEGNTEAFF. Full variable domain (rest looked up from reference TRBV14 and TRBJ1-1): EAGVTQFPSHSVIEKGQTVTLRCDPISGHDNLYWYRRVMGKEIKFLLHFVKESKQDESGMPNNRFLAERTGGTYSTLKVQPAELEDSGVYFCASSRAEGNTEAFFGQGTRLTVV.

The rearrangement uses TRBV27 and TRBJ1-1, with unresolved D. CDR1 is MNHEY, CDR2 SMNVEV, per germline (reference sequence). This CDR3 has 20 residues. V lost 2 bases and J 0 bases, leaving 25 bases between the germline ends. CDR3 residues: CASSLGRAVKKDGMNTEAFF. CDR3 sequence (DNA): TGTGCCAGCAGTTTAGGGAGAGCAGTCAAGAAAGACGGCATGAACACTGAAGCTTTCTTT.

The rearrangement uses TRBV4-1 and TRBJ2-7, with a tentative D call TRBD2 (6 bases). Germline V lookup: CDR1 MGHRA, CDR2 YSYEKL. CDR3 length: 15 residues. The germline V and J ends were trimmed by 0 bases and 0 bases, with 9 bases remaining between them. The CDR3 loop reads CASSQDLGSSYEQYF. CDR3 sequence (DNA): TGCGCCAGCAGCCAAGATCTCGGGAGCTCCTACGAGCAGTACTTC.